This T cell receptor (beta chain) was profiled in a study of cytomegalovirus exposure and HLA in healthy donors. The CDR3 consists of 11 residues. Looked up from germline, CDR1 is SGHTA and CDR2 is FQGTGA. Deletions cut 5 bases from V and 6 bases from J, with 6 bases between. PCR involved 60 Vbeta and 13 Jbeta primers. Assay used: immunoSEQ multiplex PCR; TCRdb lists only in-frame clones, some missing. The sample has about 34,000 clones; about 86% are singletons. This receptor was taken from a boy younger than 18 in good health and CMV-seronegative. The gene calls are TRBV7-3 and TRBJ2-3, with D possibly being TRBD2 (5 bases). The specimen sequenced was PBMCs. The CDR3: CASSRGDTQYF. As DNA, the CDR3 is TGTGCCAGCAGCCGAGGGGATACGCAGTATTTT.